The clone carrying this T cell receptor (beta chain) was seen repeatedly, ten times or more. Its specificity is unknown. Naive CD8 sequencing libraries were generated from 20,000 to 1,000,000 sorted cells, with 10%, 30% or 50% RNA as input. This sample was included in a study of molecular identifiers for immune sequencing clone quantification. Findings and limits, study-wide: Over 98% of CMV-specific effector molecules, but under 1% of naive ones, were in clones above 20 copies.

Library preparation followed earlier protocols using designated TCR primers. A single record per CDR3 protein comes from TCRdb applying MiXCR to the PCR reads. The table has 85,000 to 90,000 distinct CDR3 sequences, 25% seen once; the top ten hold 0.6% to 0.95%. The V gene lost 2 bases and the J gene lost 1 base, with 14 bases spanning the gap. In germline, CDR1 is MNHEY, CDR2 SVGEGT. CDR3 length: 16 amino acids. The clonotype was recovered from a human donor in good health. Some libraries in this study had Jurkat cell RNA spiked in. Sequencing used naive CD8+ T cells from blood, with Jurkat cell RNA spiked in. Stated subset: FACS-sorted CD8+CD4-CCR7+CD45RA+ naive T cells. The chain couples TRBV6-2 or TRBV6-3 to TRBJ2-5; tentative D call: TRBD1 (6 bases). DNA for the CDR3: TGTGCCAGCAGTTACCCGACCGACAGGATCCAAGAGACCCAGTACTTC. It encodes CASSYPTDRIQETQYF.